This T cell receptor (beta chain) emerged from a study of identical twins. TCRdb independently ran MiXCR on the 5' RACE reads; one entry per CDR3 protein. The table shows 690,000 or so distinct CDR3 sequences, with 8.6% occurring only once. This clonotype was counted between two and nine times. Germline CDR1 is MNHEY and CDR2 is SMNVEV (reference sequence). The CDR3 length is 13 residues. Trimming removed 0 bases from V and 4 bases from J, with 6 bases in between. The sample was also linked to a second study, of yellow fever vaccine responses in identical twins.

This TCR derives from a woman between 18 and 30 years old in good health. This chain uses TRBV27 with TRBJ1-2; D unclear. Sequencing input: PBMCs. The CDR3 sequence is CASSLSAAYGYTF. Here the CDR3 DNA reads TGTGCCAGCAGTTTATCGGCGGCCTATGGCTACACCTTC.